Listed below are T cell receptor beta chains from one sample, sequenced in a study of neoadjuvant anti-PD-1 for oral cavity cancer. Measured with immunoSEQ multiplex PCR; TCRdb has only the in-frame clones, and not every one. The table has 15,000 or so clones, about 60% seen once. The sequenced sample was PBMCs, obtained before nivolumab (anti-PD-1) treatment. These receptors originate from a person aged 40 to 85 with oral cavity squamous cell carcinoma. Both conserved end residues are part of each CDR3. Fields, in order: clone size, D gene, V gene, J gene, CDR3 protein, CDR3 DNA. A D gene is named only where the DNA matches it firmly. Only part of the rows carry a size: once, few, many, or a class if the clone is expanded.

clone size: few
D gene: TRBD2
V gene: TRBV27
J gene: TRBJ2-7
CDR3 protein: CASSLGPLAGGYEQYF
CDR3 DNA: TGTGCCAGCAGTTTAGGACCACTAGCGGGGGGCTACGAGCAGTACTTC

clone size: few
D gene: -
V gene: TRBV19
J gene: TRBJ2-3
CDR3 protein: CASSTGLTTDTQYF
CDR3 DNA: TGTGCCAGTAGTACCGGACTAACGACAGATACGCAGTATTTT

clone size: -
D gene: TRBD1
V gene: TRBV12-5
J gene: TRBJ1-4
CDR3 protein: CASGSQGGAREKLFF
CDR3 DNA: TGTGCTAGTGGATCCCAGGGGGGGGCGCGGGAAAAACTGTTTTTT

clone size: -
D gene: -
V gene: TRBV5-5
J gene: TRBJ1-1
CDR3 protein: CASSLGGNTEAFF
CDR3 DNA: TGTGCCAGCAGCTTGGGGGGGAACACTGAAGCTTTCTTT

clone size: -
D gene: -
V gene: TRBV5-6
J gene: TRBJ1-1
CDR3 protein: CASSLVVEAEAFF
CDR3 DNA: TGTGCCAGCAGCTTGGTAGTTGAAGCTGAAGCTTTCTTT

clone size: -
D gene: -
V gene: TRBV14
J gene: TRBJ2-7
CDR3 protein: CASSQYGSTYEQYF
CDR3 DNA: TGTGCCAGCAGCCAATACGGGAGTACCTACGAGCAGTACTTC

clone size: -
D gene: TRBD1
V gene: TRBV11-2
J gene: TRBJ1-2
CDR3 protein: CASSFDRDSGYTF
CDR3 DNA: TGTGCCAGCAGCTTTGACAGGGACTCTGGCTACACCTTC

clone size: -
D gene: TRBD2
V gene: TRBV10-2
J gene: TRBJ2-7
CDR3 protein: CASTISGGADEQYF
CDR3 DNA: TGCGCCAGCACTATTAGCGGGGGGGCCGACGAGCAGTACTTC

clone size: few
D gene: -
V gene: TRBV18
J gene: TRBJ1-2
CDR3 protein: CASSPFDRRRGYTF
CDR3 DNA: TGTGCCAGCTCACCGTTCGACAGGCGACGGGGCTACACCTTC

clone size: -
D gene: TRBD2
V gene: TRBV5-4
J gene: TRBJ2-1
CDR3 protein: CASSLEAGGRSEQFF
CDR3 DNA: TGTGCCAGCAGCTTGGAGGCGGGAGGGCGGAGTGAGCAGTTCTTC

clone size: -
D gene: TRBD2
V gene: TRBV7-8
J gene: TRBJ2-5
CDR3 protein: CASKGREGAETQYF
CDR3 DNA: TGTGCCAGCAAGGGGCGGGAGGGCGCAGAGACCCAGTACTTC

clone size: -
D gene: -
V gene: TRBV27
J gene: TRBJ1-1
CDR3 protein: CASSEQVNTEAFF
CDR3 DNA: TGTGCCAGCTCTGAACAGGTGAACACTGAAGCTTTCTTT

clone size: -
D gene: TRBD2
V gene: TRBV30
J gene: TRBJ2-5
CDR3 protein: CACRGGALQETQYF
CDR3 DNA: TGTGCCTGTCGGGGAGGGGCACTCCAAGAGACCCAGTACTTC

clone size: -
D gene: TRBD1
V gene: TRBV28
J gene: TRBJ1-4
CDR3 protein: CASSLRTGGSNEKLFF
CDR3 DNA: TGTGCCAGCAGTTTACGGACAGGGGGTTCTAATGAAAAACTGTTTTTT

clone size: -
D gene: TRBD1
V gene: TRBV28
J gene: TRBJ1-2
CDR3 protein: CASSLTTGGYGYTF
CDR3 DNA: TGTGCCAGCAGTTTGACGACAGGGGGTTATGGCTACACCTTC

clone size: -
D gene: -
V gene: TRBV9
J gene: TRBJ1-1
CDR3 protein: CASSTPSMTEAFF
CDR3 DNA: TGTGCCAGCAGCACCCCCTCGATGACTGAAGCTTTCTTT

clone size: few
D gene: -
V gene: TRBV2
J gene: TRBJ1-4
CDR3 protein: CASSEAYHPNDRQDSEKLFF
CDR3 DNA: TGTGCCAGCAGTGAAGCTTATCATCCCAACGACAGACAGGACTCCGAAAAACTGTTTTTT

clone size: once
D gene: TRBD1
V gene: TRBV25-1
J gene: TRBJ2-7
CDR3 protein: CASRGQSYEQYF
CDR3 DNA: TGTGCCAGCAGGGGACAGTCCTACGAGCAGTACTTC

clone size: -
D gene: -
V gene: TRBV7-7
J gene: TRBJ2-2
CDR3 protein: CASSPKNTGELFF
CDR3 DNA: TGTGCCAGCAGTCCGAAGAACACCGGGGAGCTGTTTTTT

clone size: -
D gene: TRBD2
V gene: TRBV27
J gene: TRBJ2-2
CDR3 protein: CASKGLAQTGELFF
CDR3 DNA: TGTGCCAGCAAAGGACTAGCGCAAACCGGGGAGCTGTTTTTT

clone size: -
D gene: TRBD1
V gene: TRBV19
J gene: TRBJ1-5
CDR3 protein: CASSKTGGLSNQPQHF
CDR3 DNA: TGTGCCAGTAGTAAAACAGGGGGCTTGAGCAATCAGCCCCAGCATTTT

clone size: -
D gene: -
V gene: TRBV11-1
J gene: TRBJ2-1
CDR3 protein: CASSQSDEQFF
CDR3 DNA: TGTGCCAGCAGTCAGTCAGATGAGCAGTTCTTC

clone size: -
D gene: -
V gene: TRBV7-9
J gene: TRBJ2-5
CDR3 protein: CASSSGVGTQYF
CDR3 DNA: TGTGCCAGCAGCTCGGGGGTCGGGACCCAGTACTTC

clone size: -
D gene: TRBD1
V gene: TRBV11-2
J gene: TRBJ1-1
CDR3 protein: CASSDHYQGARVETEAFF
CDR3 DNA: TGTGCCAGCAGCGACCATTATCAGGGGGCGCGGGTGGAGACTGAAGCTTTCTTT

clone size: few
D gene: -
V gene: TRBV4-1
J gene: TRBJ2-5
CDR3 protein: CASSQGNLLAGGETQYF
CDR3 DNA: TGCGCCAGCAGCCAAGGGAACTTGCTCGCCGGCGGGGAGACCCAGTACTTC

clone size: once
D gene: -
V gene: TRBV7-6
J gene: TRBJ2-1
CDR3 protein: CASSFRLASYNEQFF
CDR3 DNA: TGTGCCAGCAGCTTCCGGCTGGCCTCCTACAATGAGCAGTTCTTC

clone size: once
D gene: TRBD1
V gene: TRBV13
J gene: TRBJ2-5
CDR3 protein: CANSLIGQGRISGRETQYF
CDR3 DNA: TGTGCCAACAGCCTAATTGGACAGGGAAGAATTTCGGGTAGGGAGACCCAGTACTTC

clone size: -
D gene: -
V gene: TRBV27
J gene: TRBJ2-6
CDR3 protein: CASSLIGSRSSGANVLTF
CDR3 DNA: TGTGCCAGCAGTTTAATCGGCAGTCGAAGCTCTGGGGCCAACGTCCTGACTTTC

clone size: few
D gene: -
V gene: TRBV19
J gene: TRBJ1-1
CDR3 protein: CASRADVFEAFF
CDR3 DNA: TGTGCCAGTAGGGCGGACGTGTTCGAAGCTTTCTTT

clone size: -
D gene: -
V gene: TRBV5-4
J gene: TRBJ2-1
CDR3 protein: CASSGGLFNEQFF
CDR3 DNA: TGTGCCAGCAGCGGGGGACTTTTCAATGAGCAGTTCTTC

clone size: -
D gene: -
V gene: TRBV5-1
J gene: TRBJ2-3
CDR3 protein: CASSFVGHSTDTQYF
CDR3 DNA: TGCGCCAGCAGCTTCGTGGGGCATAGCACAGATACGCAGTATTTT

clone size: -
D gene: TRBD2
V gene: TRBV6-1
J gene: TRBJ2-1
CDR3 protein: CASNESGGRAEQFF
CDR3 DNA: TGTGCCAGCAACGAAAGCGGGGGGAGGGCTGAGCAGTTCTTC

clone size: few
D gene: -
V gene: TRBV4-2
J gene: TRBJ1-1
CDR3 protein: CASSPMGGIRSEAFF
CDR3 DNA: TGTGCCAGCAGCCCCATGGGGGGTATAAGGAGTGAAGCTTTCTTT

clone size: -
D gene: -
V gene: TRBV12-5
J gene: TRBJ2-3
CDR3 protein: CASGLVRGTQYF
CDR3 DNA: TGTGCTAGTGGTTTGGTACGAGGTACGCAGTATTTT

clone size: -
D gene: -
V gene: TRBV11-2
J gene: TRBJ2-5
CDR3 protein: CASSSGTRDTIQETQYF
CDR3 DNA: TGTGCCAGCAGCTCAGGTACCCGGGACACCATACAAGAGACCCAGTACTTC

clone size: -
D gene: -
V gene: TRBV29-1
J gene: TRBJ1-3
CDR3 protein: CSVDGQFSGNTIYF
CDR3 DNA: TGCAGCGTTGACGGACAGTTCTCTGGAAACACCATATATTTT

clone size: -
D gene: -
V gene: TRBV7-9
J gene: TRBJ2-4
CDR3 protein: CASSATQLAKNIQYF
CDR3 DNA: TGTGCCAGCAGCGCGACCCAACTAGCCAAAAACATTCAGTACTTC

clone size: -
D gene: TRBD2
V gene: TRBV29-1
J gene: TRBJ2-1
CDR3 protein: CSARTSGGAQYNEQFF
CDR3 DNA: TGCAGCGCCAGGACTAGCGGGGGGGCCCAATACAATGAGCAGTTCTTC

clone size: -
D gene: -
V gene: TRBV6-1
J gene: TRBJ1-3
CDR3 protein: CASSEGQSRDTIYF
CDR3 DNA: TGTGCCAGCAGTGAGGGACAATCACGGGACACCATATATTTT

clone size: -
D gene: -
V gene: TRBV2
J gene: TRBJ2-7
CDR3 protein: CASSDTGTSSAEQYF
CDR3 DNA: TGTGCCAGCAGTGATACGGGAACATCCTCGGCCGAGCAGTACTTC